This T cell receptor (beta chain) was recovered during a study of T cell responses to AZD1222 COVID-19 vaccine. Overall study results and limits: Donors were chiefly white British, with a greater number of females, and clonal diversity was perhaps underestimated. Samples come after the peak T cell response, not at day 14. Distributed over spike, vaccine-associated CD4 TCRs predominated at 160-218 and 743-854. Spike-specific TCR depth and breadth grew after two AZD1222 doses.

This clone has more than one count but fewer than ten. Its antigen is undetermined. Profiling relied on immunoSEQ multiplex PCR, and the TCRdb table lists in-frame clones only, not all of them. Among 150,000 to 200,000 clones listed, 94% were seen once. Sequenced here: peripheral blood, sampled on day 0 of AZD1222 vaccination. This sequence was found in an adult in good health.

CDR3 sequence reads: CASRVDRDTEAFF. In nucleotides, the CDR3 is TGTGCCAGCAGGGTAGACAGAGACACTGAAGCTTTCTTT. The V call is TRBV6-4, the J call TRBJ1-1; the D gene is possibly TRBD1 (5 bases). CDR1 is MRHNA, CDR2 SNTAGT, per germline. Trimming took off 6 bases at V and 3 bases at J, with 11 bases between the two ends. The CDR3 has 13 amino acids.